This TCR beta chain stems from a study of OX40 agonist ivuxolimab in advanced cancers. Background on the study: Patients enrolled in dose escalation were diagnosed with hepatocellular carcinoma, melanoma, renal cell or head and neck cancer. Of the patients, three showed partial responses, one with hepatocellular carcinoma and two with cutaneous melanoma.

Cycle 7 day 1, cycle 4 day 1, and baseline were the timepoints at which blood was sampled. Sequenced by immunoSEQ multiplex PCR; TCRdb stores in-frame clones only, minus some. The sample has tens of thousands of clones; approximately 80% are singletons. Per the germline V gene, CDR1 is MNHEY and CDR2 is SVGAGI. V gave up 8 bases and J gave up 6 bases, with 4 bases separating them. The CDR3 extends over 10 amino acids. This TCR was recovered from an adult with an advanced solid tumor such as melanoma, head and neck, liver or kidney cancer. The chain combines TRBV6-5 with TRBJ2-2; D unresolved. The sample was CD4+ or CD8+ T cells sorted from blood, taken in a trial of the OX40 agonist ivuxolimab. In nucleotides, the CDR3 is TGTGCCAGCTTGTCCGGGGAGCTGTTTTTT. Its protein product is CASLSGELFF.